The T cell receptor (beta chain) under discussion was sequenced for a study of T cell repertoires in cytomegalovirus infection. Study details: Both CMV infection and a matching HLA type were indicated by public TCR beta signatures.

This clonotype was seen repeatedly, ten times or more. What it recognizes is unknown. Each CDR3 protein gets one entry after TCRdb re-called the reads with MiXCR. Here the sample spans about 260,000 distinct CDR3 sequences, roughly 9% being singletons. Findings of the study overall: Totalled public TCR beta family frequency picked out people who carried CMV plus the relevant HLA. Ex vivo responses were dominated by HLA-C-restricted CMV-specific TCR beta clonotypes.

Trimming removed 4 bases from V and 2 bases from J; junction bases left unmatched: 17. This CDR3 region has 19 residues. Per the germline V gene, CDR1 is SGHTA and CDR2 is FQGNSA. This receptor was identified in a human donor in good health (CMV status not recorded). Some clones in this sample may be carry-over from other donors' samples. The sample taken for sequencing was PBMCs. The rearrangement uses TRBV7-2 and TRBJ2-3; 8 nucleotides match TRBD2. The DNA of the CDR3 is TGTGCCAGCAGCTCACCCTGGGATAGCGGGAACGCTAACACAGATACGCAGTATTTT. It translates to CASSSPWDSGNANTDTQYF. The variable domain in full, with the rest retrieved from reference TRBV7-2 and TRBJ2-3, is GAGVSQSPSNKVTEKGKDVELRCDPISGHTALYWYRQSLGQGLEFLIYFQGNSAPDKSGLPSDRFSAERTGGSVSTLTIQRTQQEDSAVYLCASSSPWDSGNANTDTQYFGPGTRLTVL.